Below, 21 T cell receptor beta chains from the same sample are listed, as sequenced in a study of post-analysis software for immune sequencing data. Whole-study results and caveats: Included in a set of several TRBV segments more frequent in patients than controls were TRBV5-6, TRBV5-1 and TRBV20-1.

Which antigens these TCRs recognize remains unknown. TCR beta cDNA libraries included unique molecular identifiers. TCRdb used MiXCR to reprocess the PCR reads, holding one entry per CDR3 protein. The data hold 250,000 to 300,000 distinct CDR3 sequences, with about 40% observed a single time. Sequenced sample: blood. The source is a girl aged 10 to 17 with multiple sclerosis.

This clonotype was seen a few times. The chain recombines TRBV13 with TRBJ2-1, with D tentatively TRBD2 (6 bases). The V gene's germline CDR1 is PRHDT and CDR2 FYEKMQ (reference sequence). The V end was cut by 5 bases, the J end by 7 bases, with 12 bases between. This CDR3 has 13 residues. The CDR3 region is CASSLGLRNEQFF. For the CDR3, the DNA is TGTGCCAGCAGCCTGGGACTCCGGAATGAGCAGTTCTTC.

This clonotype was detected only once. The V and J genes are TRBV10-3 and TRBJ2-3, with a weak D call TRBD1 (5 bases). V dropped 3 bases and J dropped 6 bases, with 16 bases sitting between them. The CDR3 runs to 15 residues. The germline gives CDR1 ENHRY, CDR2 SYGVKD. The CDR3 coding sequence is TGTGCCATCAGTGAATCGGCCCAGCCAGGGGATACGCAGTATTTT. Translated, it gives CAISESAQPGDTQYF.

Only a few counts were recorded for this clonotype. The chain employs TRBV20-1 and TRBJ1-1; D is undetermined. From germline, CDR1 is DFQATT and CDR2 SNEGSKA (reference sequence). The CDR3 covers 13 residues. Trimming took 1 base from V and 1 from J, leaving 7 bases between them. The CDR3 nucleotides are TGCAGTGCTAGAGTGCCCCAGAACACTGAAGCTTTCTTT. As protein: CSARVPQNTEAFF.

Details on this clonotype: A read error may explain this, as a much larger clone is one base away. The chain uses TRBV14 and TRBJ2-1; D perhaps matches TRBD2 (6 bases). Germline V gene data show CDR1 as SGHDN and CDR2 as FVKESK. The CDR3 spans 12 residues. The CDR3 region is CTSSQGAGKQFF. The CDR3 DNA is TGTACCAGCAGCCAAGGGGCGGGAAAGCAGTTCTTC.

This clonotype appeared a few times. The chain combines TRBV28 with TRBJ1-5; TRBD1 matches 8 bases. The CDR3 length is 15 residues. Germline CDR1 and CDR2: MDHEN and SYDVKM. The junction had 6 bases not matched to a gene; V was cut back by 1 base and J by 7 bases. The CDR3, as DNA: TGTGCCAGCAGTTTATCCGGGACAGGAGACCAGCCCCAGCATTTT. As protein: CASSLSGTGDQPQHF.

The chain recombines TRBV20-1 with TRBJ2-3; D uncertain. This CDR3 is 16 amino acids long. V shed 0 bases and J shed 0 bases, with 13 bases lying between them. Germline V CDR1 and CDR2: DFQATT, SNEGSKA (reference sequence). The CDR3 sequence is CSARDYLVPSTDTQYF. For the CDR3, the DNA is TGCAGTGCTAGAGATTACCTAGTCCCTAGCACAGATACGCAGTATTTT.

This chain joins TRBV25-1 and TRBJ2-6; D perhaps matches TRBD2 (5 bases). CDR3 size: 16 residues. Trimming removed 3 bases from V and 0 bases from J, with 9 bases in between. CDR1 and CDR2 (germline): MGHDK, SYGVNS. CDR3 amino acids: CASSEGASSGANVLTF. The CDR3, as DNA: TGTGCCAGCAGTGAGGGAGCTAGCTCTGGGGCCAACGTCCTGACTTTC.

This clonotype was observed a handful of times. This rearrangement joins TRBV4-2 to TRBJ1-2; D perhaps matches TRBD1 (5 bases). Germline values: CDR1 LGHNA, CDR2 YNFKEQ. The CDR3 covers 15 residues. The V end lost 0 bases, the J end lost 4 bases, and 12 bases lay between the germline ends. The CDR3 region has the DNA TGTGCCAGCAGCCAAGATCAAAAGGGGTGCTATGGCTACACCTTC. Translation: CASSQDQKGCYGYTF.

There are many counts of this clonotype. V is TRBV14 and J is TRBJ2-1, with D possibly matching TRBD1 (6 bases). Trimming left V 1 base short and J 9 bases short, with 13 bases between. CDR3 length: 14 amino acids. CDR1 and CDR2 from the germline V gene are SGHDN and FVKESK. The CDR3: CASSQATGWAEQFF. The CDR3 nucleotides are TGTGCCAGCAGCCAAGCCACAGGGTGGGCTGAGCAGTTCTTC.

A single count supports this clonotype. One end of the junction varies from germline; a read error may be responsible. The chain joins TRBV20-1 to TRBJ2-5, with D possibly being TRBD2 (5 bases). Germline V gives CDR1 DFQATT, CDR2 SNEGSKA (reference sequence). The length of the CDR3 is 13 residues. The CDR3 sequence: CSDRDWGEETQYF. For the CDR3, the DNA is TGCAGTGATAGAGATTGGGGAGAAGAGACCCAGTACTTC.

This clonotype appeared a single time. It may be a read error: a sequence one base away is much more abundant. The chain uses TRBV14 and TRBJ2-1; D is perhaps TRBD2 (6 bases). Germline CDR1 is SGHDN and CDR2 is FVKESK. V was clipped by 4 bases and J by 12 bases, with 19 bases between them. CDR3 length: 14 residues. The CDR3 DNA is TGTGCCAGCAGCCCCCACGCGGGGCTCGGTGGGCAGTTCTTC. Encoded protein: CASSPHAGLGGQFF.

A few counts support this clonotype. The gene calls are TRBV5-4 and TRBJ1-1; D is uncertain. V was clipped by 2 bases and J by 4 bases, with 9 bases between them. CDR1 and CDR2 from the germline V gene are SGHNT and YYREEE (reference sequence). CDR3 length equals 13 residues. The CDR3 bases are TGTGCCAGCAGCTTCCCGGCCGCCACTGAAGCTTTCTTT. As protein: CASSFPAATEAFF.

Ten or more counts support this clonotype. J is TRBJ2-1 and V is TRBV7-9; TRBD2 agrees at 11 bases. The V and J ends lost 3 bases and 0 bases, in that order; junction bases with no gene match: 7. Germline CDR1 and CDR2: SEHNR and FQNEAQ (reference sequence). This CDR3 comprises 18 residues. The CDR3 reads CASSLGLAGGSSYNEQFF. CDR3 in DNA: TGTGCCAGCAGCTTGGGGCTAGCGGGAGGCTCCTCCTACAATGAGCAGTTCTTC.

The genes are TRBV7-2 and TRBJ2-3, with D maybe TRBD2 (6 bases). V lost 1 base and J 4 bases, leaving 12 bases between the germline ends. Per the germline V gene, CDR1 is SGHTA and CDR2 is FQGNSA. The CDR3 is made up of 15 amino acids. CDR3 nucleotides: TGTGCCAGCAGCTTAGTAGGCGGGGAGGCAGATACGCAGTATTTT. This sequence encodes CASSLVGGEADTQYF.

The J gene is TRBJ2-1, the V gene TRBV20-1; no clear D. Trimming took off 4 bases at V and 11 bases at J, with 24 bases between the two ends. Germline V gene lookup returns CDR1 DFQATT and CDR2 SNEGSKA (reference sequence). The CDR3 is 15 amino acids. The CDR3 reads CSANAVSQAVKKQFF. DNA of the CDR3: TGCAGTGCTAATGCGGTCTCTCAGGCCGTCAAGAAGCAGTTCTTC.

This chain links TRBV20-1 with TRBJ2-2; perhaps TRBD2 as D (5 bases). Per germline, CDR1 DFQATT and CDR2 SNEGSKA (reference sequence). Trimming pared 6 bases from V and 2 bases from J, leaving 13 bases between. This CDR3 region has 14 residues. The CDR3 DNA reads as TGCAGTGCCGAGGGCAGTTTAAACACCGGGGAGCTGTTTTTT. Its translation is CSAEGSLNTGELFF.

This clonotype has only a few counts. This may come from a read error, since a much larger clone is one base off. This rearrangement joins TRBV6-5 to TRBJ2-1; D is uncertain. The J call is doubtful: the DNA matches TRBJ2-7 better. The CDR3 covers 16 residues. CDR1 is MNHEY, CDR2 SVGAGI, per germline. The CDR3 is CASSLQTSPSYNEQYF. The CDR3 DNA is TGTGCCAGCAGCCTTCAGACATCCCCAAGCTACAATGAGCAGTACTTC.

This clonotype was seen only once. V is TRBV5-1 and J is TRBJ2-3, with 10 bases lining up with TRBD2. There are 16 residues in the CDR3. V lost 0 bases to trimming and J lost 2 bases; unmatched junction nucleotides: 3. CDR1 and CDR2 (germline): SGHRS, YFSETQ. In DNA form, the CDR3 reads TGCGCCAGCAGCTTGGCCCTAGCGGGGGTCACAGATACGCAGTATTTT. Protein sequence: CASSLALAGVTDTQYF.

This clonotype was observed at least ten times. The V gene is TRBV9, the J gene TRBJ2-3; the D is unclear. CDR1 is SGDLS, CDR2 YYNGEE, per germline. This CDR3 is 16 amino acids long. Trimming removed 2 bases at V and 5 bases at J, with 18 bases between. CDR3 protein: CASSVQNPRVGDTQYF. DNA of the CDR3: TGTGCCAGCAGCGTGCAAAACCCAAGGGTCGGAGATACGCAGTATTTT.

This clonotype came up many times. The gene calls are TRBV20-1 and TRBJ1-5; D may be TRBD1 (5 bases). The CDR3 extends over 16 amino acids. V was trimmed by 5 bases and J by 5 bases, leaving 22 bases between them. Germline V gene sequence: CDR1 DFQATT, CDR2 SNEGSKA (reference sequence). The CDR3 bases are TGCAGTGCTCTACCGATTAGACGGCAGGGCGATCAGCCCCAGCATTTT. It specifies CSALPIRRQGDQPQHF.

Worth noting for this clonotype: This may come from a read error, since a much larger clone is one base off. This chain uses TRBV18 with TRBJ2-3; 11 positions match TRBD1. Germline V CDR1 and CDR2: KGHSH, LQKENI. The CDR3 loop spans 17 amino acids. The V gene end was trimmed by 3 bases and the J gene end by 1 base; junction bases not matched to a gene: 6. Written as DNA, the CDR3 is TGTGCCAGCTCACCGCTCCGGACAGGGGGCGGCACAGATACGCAGTATTTT. This codes for CASSPLRTGGGTDTQYF.